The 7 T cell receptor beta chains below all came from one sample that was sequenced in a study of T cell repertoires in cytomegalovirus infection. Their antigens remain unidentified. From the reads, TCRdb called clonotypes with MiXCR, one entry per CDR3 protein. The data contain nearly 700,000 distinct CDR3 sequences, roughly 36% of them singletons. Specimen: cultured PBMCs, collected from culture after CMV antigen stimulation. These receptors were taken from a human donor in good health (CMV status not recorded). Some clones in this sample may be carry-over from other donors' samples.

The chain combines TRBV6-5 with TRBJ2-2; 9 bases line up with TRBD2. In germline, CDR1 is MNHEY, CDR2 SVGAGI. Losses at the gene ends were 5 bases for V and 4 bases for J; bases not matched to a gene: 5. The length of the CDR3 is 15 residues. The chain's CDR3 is CASSGTSYATGELFF. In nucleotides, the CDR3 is TGTGCCAGCAGTGGGACTAGCTACGCCACCGGGGAGCTGTTTTTT.

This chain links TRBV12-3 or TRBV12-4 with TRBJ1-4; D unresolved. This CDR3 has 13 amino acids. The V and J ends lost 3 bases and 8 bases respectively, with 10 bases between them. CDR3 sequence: CASSFRESEKLFF. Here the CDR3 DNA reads TGTGCCAGCAGTTTCCGGGAGTCGGAAAAACTGTTTTTT.

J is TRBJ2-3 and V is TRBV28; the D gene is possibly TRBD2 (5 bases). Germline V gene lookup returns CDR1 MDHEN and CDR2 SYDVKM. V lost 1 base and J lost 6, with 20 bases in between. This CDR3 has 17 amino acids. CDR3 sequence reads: CASSLSKRAYVRDTQYF. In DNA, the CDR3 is TGTGCCAGCAGTTTATCAAAGAGGGCCTACGTTCGTGATACGCAGTATTTT.

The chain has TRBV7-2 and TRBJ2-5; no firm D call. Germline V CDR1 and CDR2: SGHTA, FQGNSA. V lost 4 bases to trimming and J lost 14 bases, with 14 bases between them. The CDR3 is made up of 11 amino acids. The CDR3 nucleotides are TGTGCCAGCAGCTCCCGTTCCCCCCTTTACTTC. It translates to CASSSRSPLYF.

The CDR3 sequence: CSVRDNTDTQYF. CDR3 DNA: TGCAGCGTTCGGGACAACACAGATACGCAGTATTTT. J is TRBJ2-3 and V is TRBV29-1, with D maybe TRBD1 (6 bases). The CDR3 sequence is 12 residues long. Per germline, CDR1 SQVTM and CDR2 ANQGSEA. Trimming removed 5 bases at V and 2 bases at J, with 8 bases between.

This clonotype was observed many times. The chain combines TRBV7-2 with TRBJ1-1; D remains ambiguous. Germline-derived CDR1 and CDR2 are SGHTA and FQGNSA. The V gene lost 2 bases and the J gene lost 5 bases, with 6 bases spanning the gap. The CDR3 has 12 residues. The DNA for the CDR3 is TGTGCCAGCAGCTTAATCCGGACTGAAGCTTTCTTT. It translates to CASSLIRTEAFF. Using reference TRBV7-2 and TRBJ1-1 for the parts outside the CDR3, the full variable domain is GAGVSQSPSNKVTEKGKDVELRCDPISGHTALYWYRQSLGQGLEFLIYFQGNSAPDKSGLPSDRFSAERTGGSVSTLTIQRTQQEDSAVYLCASSLIRTEAFFGQGTRLTVV.

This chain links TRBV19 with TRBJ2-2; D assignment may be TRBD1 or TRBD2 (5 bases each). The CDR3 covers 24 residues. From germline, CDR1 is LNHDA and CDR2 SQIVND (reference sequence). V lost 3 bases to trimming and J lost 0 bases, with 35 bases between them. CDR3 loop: CASSIAGYTIGTNEGPANTGELFF. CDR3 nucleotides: TGTGCCAGTAGTATCGCCGGATATACTATCGGGACCAACGAGGGGCCAGCGAACACCGGGGAGCTGTTTTTT.